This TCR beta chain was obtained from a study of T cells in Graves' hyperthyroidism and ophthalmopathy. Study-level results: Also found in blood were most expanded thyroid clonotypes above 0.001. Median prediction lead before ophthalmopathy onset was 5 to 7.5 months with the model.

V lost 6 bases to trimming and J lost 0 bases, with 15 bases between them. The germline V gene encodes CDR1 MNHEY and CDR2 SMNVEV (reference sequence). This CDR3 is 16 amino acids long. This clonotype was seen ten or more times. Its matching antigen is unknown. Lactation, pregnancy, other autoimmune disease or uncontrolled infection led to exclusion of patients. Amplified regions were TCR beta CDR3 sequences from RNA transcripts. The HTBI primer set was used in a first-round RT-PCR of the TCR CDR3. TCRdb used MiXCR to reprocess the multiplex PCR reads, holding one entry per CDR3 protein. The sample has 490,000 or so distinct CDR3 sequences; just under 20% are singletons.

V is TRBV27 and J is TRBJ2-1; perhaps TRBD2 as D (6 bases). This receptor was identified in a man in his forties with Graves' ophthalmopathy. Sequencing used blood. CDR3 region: CASSRRDFRSYNEQFF. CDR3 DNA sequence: TGTGCCAGCAGCCGGCGGGACTTTCGCTCCTACAATGAGCAGTTCTTC.